The 19 T cell receptor beta chains reported below all come from one sample, sequenced in a study of T cells in Graves' hyperthyroidism and ophthalmopathy. From RNA transcripts, TCR beta CDR3 regions were amplified. HTBI primers were the set used in a first-round RT-PCR of the TCR CDR3. TCRdb processed the multiplex PCR reads anew with MiXCR; each CDR3 protein has one entry. The profile shows 620,000 or so distinct CDR3 sequences, about 14% of them singletons. Sample: blood. The receptors were sampled from a woman aged 45-65 years with Graves' ophthalmopathy.

The chain carries TRBV29-1 and TRBJ2-3; 7 bases agree with TRBD1. The CDR3 has 15 residues. Trimming took 5 bases from V and 4 from J; bases not matched to a gene: 12. The germline V gene has CDR1 SQVTM and CDR2 ANQGSEA. As DNA, the CDR3 is TGCAGCGTTTATATTCCGGGACAGCCCTCAGATACGCAGTATTTT. It encodes CSVYIPGQPSDTQYF.

Comments on this clonotype: At one end, the junction sequence differs from germline, possibly due to a read error. The chain links TRBV7-2 to TRBJ1-4, with D uncertain. Per the germline V gene, CDR1 is SGHTA and CDR2 is FQGNSA. The CDR3 runs 16 residues. CDR3 protein: CSSSLVRRSTNEKLFF. CDR3 in DNA: TGTTCCAGCAGCTTAGTACGGAGATCGACTAATGAAAAACTGTTTTTT.

V gene TRBV18 combines with J gene TRBJ2-3, with 9 bases identical to TRBD1. CDR1 and CDR2 (germline): KGHSH, LQKENI. The CDR3 length is 17 residues. Trimming at V came to 3 bases and at J to 9 bases, leaving 16 bases not matched to a gene. CDR3 DNA: TGTGCCAGCTCACCGAGGACAGGGGCCACCACCATGAACACGCAGTATTTT. Protein sequence: CASSPRTGATTMNTQYF. The variable domain in full, completed from reference TRBV18 and TRBJ2-3, reads NAGVMQNPRHLVRRRGQEARLRCSPMKGHSHVYWYRQLPEEGLKFMVYLQKENIIDESGMPKERFSAEFPKEGPSILRIQQVVRGDSAAYFCASSPRTGATTMNTQYFGPGTRLTVL.

The chain joins TRBV7-9 to TRBJ2-7, with 7 nucleotides matching TRBD1. The J segment lost 5 bases and the V segment lost 4 bases, leaving 8 bases of the junction unmatched. Germline V gene sequence: CDR1 SEHNR, CDR2 FQNEAQ (reference sequence). The CDR3 sequence is 14 residues long. This CDR3 is CASSSNRQGDEQYF. As DNA, the CDR3 is TGTGCCAGCAGCTCCAATAGACAGGGAGACGAGCAGTACTTC.

This clonotype was counted a few times. The chain carries TRBV19 and TRBJ1-1; possible D gene TRBD1, 5 bases. This CDR3 spans 14 amino acids. Germline loops: CDR1 LNHDA, CDR2 SQIVND (reference sequence). Trimming shortened V by 4 bases and J by 5 bases, and 14 bases separated the two germline ends. CDR3 coding DNA: TGTGCCAGTAGTACCGGCGGGGGGGGAACTGAAGCTTTCTTT. Its protein product is CASSTGGGGTEAFF.

In this sample, this clonotype turned up many times. The CDR3 loop is CASSPESEETQYF. The DNA of the CDR3 is TGTGCCAGCAGCCCGGAATCGGAAGAGACCCAGTACTTC. The chain combines TRBV7-9 with TRBJ2-5; unclear D gene. The CDR3 length is 13 residues. Germline V gene data show CDR1 as SEHNR and CDR2 as FQNEAQ (reference sequence). V lost 5 bases to trimming and J lost 3 bases, with 10 bases between them.

The CDR3: CASSYSIGGGTSDTGELFF. CDR3 DNA sequence: TGTGCCAGCAGTTACTCGATTGGGGGCGGGACATCGGACACCGGGGAGCTGTTTTTT. The V gene is TRBV6-5, the J gene TRBJ2-2, with D tentatively TRBD1 or TRBD2 (6 bases each). The CDR3 is 19 amino acids. Germline CDR1 reads MNHEY; CDR2 reads SVGAGI. Trimming stripped 0 bases from V and 3 bases from J, with 20 bases between.

The table lists this clonotype with many counts. The gene calls are TRBV7-2 and TRBJ2-3; D perhaps matches TRBD2 (6 bases). V was shortened by 5 bases and J by 2 bases, with 14 bases between the two germline ends. The germline CDR1 and CDR2 sequences are SGHTA and FQGNSA. CDR3 length: 15 residues. The CDR3 region is CASSRDSGLTDTQYF. DNA for the CDR3: TGTGCCAGCAGCCGAGATAGCGGCCTCACAGATACGCAGTATTTT.

Ten or more counts support this clonotype. This chain connects TRBV7-2 to TRBJ2-3, with TRBD2 matching over 7 bases. Germline trimming cut 5 bases from V and 2 bases from J; bases unmatched to any gene: 10. The CDR3 loop spans 16 amino acids. Germline lookup yields CDR1 SGHTA and CDR2 FQGNSA. CDR3 amino acids: CASSQHSGWDTDTQYF. Written as DNA, the CDR3 is TGTGCCAGCAGCCAGCATAGCGGGTGGGACACAGATACGCAGTATTTT.

The J gene is TRBJ2-2, the V gene TRBV9; TRBD1 or TRBD2 may be the D gene (5 bases each). The CDR3 extends over 15 amino acids. V was shortened by 4 bases and J by 1 base, with 11 bases between the two germline ends. CDR1 is SGDLS, CDR2 YYNGEE, per germline. The CDR3 reads CASSKGPLNTGELFF. For the CDR3, the DNA is TGTGCCAGCAGCAAGGGACCCTTGAACACCGGGGAGCTGTTTTTT.

This clonotype has ten or more counts. This chain connects TRBV7-9 to TRBJ2-7, with TRBD2 as a possible D gene (5 bases). CDR3 length: 14 amino acids. The germline CDR1 and CDR2 sequences are SEHNR and FQNEAQ (reference sequence). V was clipped by 3 bases and J by 4 bases, with 13 bases between them. In DNA form, the CDR3 reads TGTGCCAGCAGCTTGTCCCGGAGGATTTACGAGCAGTACTTC. Its protein product is CASSLSRRIYEQYF.

The chain recombines TRBV27 with TRBJ2-1; D possibly matches TRBD1 or TRBD2 (5 bases each). Trimming shortened V by 0 bases and J by 5 bases, and 8 bases separated the two germline ends. Germline CDR1 reads MNHEY; CDR2 reads SMNVEV (reference sequence). This CDR3 has 14 amino acids. CDR3 region: CASSLSGTNNEQFF. The CDR3, as DNA: TGTGCCAGCAGTTTATCCGGGACCAACAATGAGCAGTTCTTC.

The chain is built from TRBV10-3 and TRBJ2-7; 8 bases map to TRBD1. CDR3 length: 12 amino acids. Trimming took 5 bases from V and 6 from J; bases not matched to a gene: 3. The germline V gene encodes CDR1 ENHRY and CDR2 SYGVKD. CDR3 residues: CAISQTGVEQYF. The CDR3 DNA sequence: TGTGCCATCAGTCAGACAGGGGTCGAGCAGTACTTC.

This clonotype was seen a handful of times. A read error may be the cause here, since a much bigger clone is one base away. The chain combines TRBV20-1 with TRBJ1-1, with 7 bases aligning to TRBD1. The CDR3 is 13 residues long. Germline CDR1 reads DFQATT; CDR2 reads SNEGSKA (reference sequence). As DNA, the CDR3 is TGCAGTGCTTCCCACCCAGGGGGAGGTGAAGCTCTCTTT. It encodes CSASHPGGGEALF.

Ten or more counts support this clonotype. The chain joins TRBV6-1 to TRBJ2-3; maybe TRBD2 (6 bases). Germline assignment: CDR1 MNHNS and CDR2 SASEGT. Trimming cost V 6 bases and J 0 bases, with 13 bases left between them. This CDR3 has 15 amino acids. CDR3 sequence reads: CASRLSGLSTDTQYF. The CDR3 DNA sequence: TGTGCCAGCAGATTAAGCGGGCTAAGCACAGATACGCAGTATTTT.

A few counts support this clonotype. The chain is built from TRBV9 and TRBJ2-7; 10 nucleotides match TRBD1. CDR3 length: 15 residues. Germline V lookup: CDR1 SGDLS, CDR2 YYNGEE. Trimming took 4 bases from V and 5 from J; bases not matched to a gene: 9. The DNA of the CDR3 is TGTGCCAGCAGCCCCCATCCCGGGACAGGGGACGAGCAGTACTTC. This sequence encodes CASSPHPGTGDEQYF.

This clonotype was counted at least ten times. The J gene is TRBJ1-2, the V gene TRBV3-1, with D possibly matching TRBD1 (5 bases). Trimming shortened V by 4 bases and J by 4 bases, and 13 bases separated the two germline ends. The CDR3 contains 14 residues. Germline V CDR1 and CDR2: LGHDT, YNNKEL (reference sequence). Here the CDR3 DNA reads TGTGCCAGCAGCCTCAAGGGACGGGCCTATGGCTACACCTTC. As protein: CASSLKGRAYGYTF.

The V gene is TRBV5-6, the J gene TRBJ2-1; 10 positions match TRBD2. Per the germline V gene, CDR1 is SGHDT and CDR2 is YYEEEE. The CDR3 spans 16 residues. The ends lost 4 bases at V and 4 bases at J; junction bases unmatched: 8. CDR3 bases: TGTGCCAGCAGCACCGCAACTAGCGGGGCTTACAATGAGCAGTTCTTC. This codes for CASSTATSGAYNEQFF.

This clonotype showed up many times. V usage is TRBV12-3 or TRBV12-4 and J usage is TRBJ2-3; tentative D call: TRBD2 (7 bases). The V end was cut by 7 bases, the J end by 1 base, with 18 bases between. The CDR3 consists of 16 residues. The CDR3 reads CASTLGAGAGTDTQYF. CDR3 bases: TGTGCCAGCACCTTGGGGGCGGGGGCTGGCACAGATACGCAGTATTTT.